This is a list of T cell receptor beta chains from one sample in a study of blood T cell repertoires in COVID-19. Sequenced by immunoSEQ multiplex PCR; TCRdb stores in-frame clones only, minus some. This table holds around 200,000 clones, about nine tenths found once. The material sequenced was peripheral blood. Receptor source: a man in his 70s with active or convalescent COVID-19. Each CDR3 is given with its conserved first and last residue. The D gene is left open where the match is weak. Size is omitted from some rows. Given values are once, few, many or a class for expanded clones.

>NA|TRBV4-1|TRBD1|TRBJ1-4
CASSQGGTGNEKLFF
TGCGCCAGCAGCCAAGGGGGGACAGGGAATGAAAAACTGTTTTTT
>NA|TRBV7-9|TRBD2|TRBJ2-7
CASSPRLAGGSVGEQYF
TGTGCCAGCAGCCCGCGACTAGCGGGAGGATCGGTAGGGGAGCAGTACTTC
>NA|TRBV18|NA|TRBJ1-1
CASSPPGRRPNTEAFF
TGTGCCAGCTCACCACCCGGGAGGAGACCGAACACTGAAGCTTTCTTT
>once|TRBV30|NA|TRBJ1-2
CAWTPTRGGGYGYTF
TGTGCCTGGACCCCCACCCGCGGGGGCGGCTATGGCTACACCTTC
>NA|TRBV18|NA|TRBJ1-3
CASLILPGGGNTIYF
TGTGCCAGCCTCATCCTACCCGGAGGTGGAAACACCATATATTTT
>NA|TRBV18|TRBD2|TRBJ2-1
CASSPTRGLAGGMAYNEQFF
TGTGCCAGCTCCCCAACCAGGGGGCTAGCGGGAGGAATGGCCTACAATGAGCAGTTCTTC
>NA|TRBV3-1/TRBV3-2|NA|TRBJ1-5
CASSQAGLRNQPQHF
TGTGCCAGCAGCCAGGCAGGCTTGCGCAATCAGCCCCAGCATTTT
>NA|TRBV5-5|TRBD2|TRBJ2-1
CASSLSQLADWNEQFF
TGTGCCAGCAGCTTGTCTCAACTAGCGGACTGGAATGAGCAGTTCTTC
>once|TRBV30|NA|TRBJ1-4
CAWSIGGEEKLFF
TGTGCCTGGAGTATTGGGGGGGAAGAAAAACTGTTTTTT
>NA|TRBV7-2|TRBD2|TRBJ2-1
CASSSGLAGLNEQFF
TGTGCCAGCTCCTCCGGGCTAGCGGGTCTCAATGAGCAGTTCTTC
>NA|TRBV29-1|NA|TRBJ1-2
CSVGTVPGYTF
TGCAGCGTTGGGACAGTGCCTGGCTACACCTTC
>NA|TRBV2|NA|TRBJ1-4
CASSESGWISEKLFF
TGTGCCAGCAGTGAATCGGGTTGGATTTCGGAAAAACTGTTTTTT
>once|TRBV5-1|TRBD1|TRBJ2-5
CASSPSGQSLQTQYF
TGCGCCAGCAGCCCCTCGGGACAGTCTTTACAGACCCAGTACTTC
>NA|TRBV15|NA|TRBJ1-2
CATSQTNYGYTF
TGTGCCACCAGCCAGACAAACTATGGCTACACCTTC
>NA|TRBV30|NA|TRBJ2-6
CARSLTSSNSGANVLTF
TGTGCCCGGAGTCTCACTTCTTCCAACTCTGGGGCCAACGTCCTGACTTTC
>NA|TRBV12-3/TRBV12-4|NA|TRBJ1-3
CASNQGSGNTIYF
TGTGCCAGCAACCAGGGCTCTGGAAACACCATATATTTT
>NA|TRBV11-3|TRBD2|TRBJ2-3
CASSHGTSGVTDTQYF
TGTGCCAGCAGCCACGGGACTAGCGGGGTCACAGATACGCAGTATTTT
>NA|TRBV5-4|NA|TRBJ1-1
CASSWGVMNTEAFF
TGTGCCAGCAGCTGGGGAGTGATGAACACTGAAGCTTTCTTT
>NA|TRBV11-2|NA|TRBJ2-1
CASSFGGSSYNEQFF
TGTGCCAGCAGCTTTGGCGGTAGCTCCTACAATGAGCAGTTCTTC
>NA|TRBV3-1/TRBV3-2|NA|TRBJ1-6
CASSQERVRDLHF
TGTGCCAGCAGCCAAGAAAGGGTTCGGGACCTCCACTTT
>NA|TRBV10-3|TRBD2|TRBJ2-5
CAIAGDLADQETQYF
TGTGCCATCGCGGGGGACCTAGCGGACCAAGAGACCCAGTACTTC
>NA|TRBV9|TRBD2|TRBJ2-1
CASSALAGGPANEQFF
TGTGCCAGCAGCGCCTTGGCGGGAGGGCCTGCCAATGAGCAGTTCTTC
>few|TRBV12-3/TRBV12-4|NA|TRBJ1-6
CASSPDRNSPLHF
TGTGCCAGCAGCCCCGACAGAAATTCACCCCTCCACTTT
>NA|TRBV6-2/TRBV6-3|TRBD2|TRBJ2-2
CASSSSGSITGELFF
TGTGCCAGCAGTTCTAGCGGGAGTATCACCGGGGAGCTGTTTTTT
>NA|TRBV28|TRBD1|TRBJ1-1
CASRRPPGQGAIEAFF
TGTGCCAGCAGGAGACCACCGGGACAGGGGGCTATTGAAGCTTTCTTT
>NA|TRBV7-8|TRBD1|TRBJ1-2
CASSLGPQGATNYYGYTF
TGTGCCAGCAGCTTAGGGCCACAGGGGGCAACTAACTATTATGGCTACACCTTC
>NA|TRBV19|NA|TRBJ1-2
CASHWGGGNGQNYGYTF
TGTGCCAGTCATTGGGGAGGGGGAAACGGACAGAACTATGGCTACACCTTC
>NA|TRBV15|NA|TRBJ2-3
CATSRDAPLATDTQYF
TGTGCCACCAGCAGAGATGCCCCCTTGGCCACAGATACGCAGTATTTT
>NA|TRBV30|TRBD2|TRBJ2-5
CAWSFPRTSGQETQYF
TGTGCCTGGAGTTTCCCCCGGACTAGCGGTCAAGAGACCCAGTACTTC
>NA|TRBV9|NA|TRBJ2-1
CASNSGVPNYNEQFF
TGTGCCAGCAACTCAGGGGTCCCTAATTACAATGAGCAGTTCTTC
>NA|TRBV2|NA|TRBJ2-6
CASSPLGGSGANVLTF
TGTGCCAGCAGTCCCCTGGGAGGATCTGGGGCCAACGTCCTGACTTTC
>NA|TRBV7-9|TRBD1|TRBJ2-7
CASSRTGVYEQYF
TGTGCCAGCAGCCGAACAGGGGTTTACGAGCAGTACTTC
>NA|TRBV7-9|TRBD2|TRBJ2-7
CASSYPRASGSYEQYF
TGTGCCAGCAGCTACCCTCGGGCTAGCGGCTCCTACGAGCAGTACTTC
>NA|TRBV27|NA|TRBJ1-1
CASSLNGGGTEAFF
TGTGCCAGCAGTTTGAATGGGGGGGGCACTGAAGCTTTCTTT
>NA|TRBV6-5|NA|TRBJ1-1
CASSKDKNTEAFF
TGTGCCAGCAGTAAGGACAAGAACACTGAAGCTTTCTTT
>NA|TRBV29-1|TRBD1|TRBJ1-1
CSAQGASRTEAFF
TGCAGCGCTCAGGGGGCTTCAAGGACTGAAGCTTTCTTT
>NA|TRBV4-3|TRBD1|TRBJ1-6
CASSHPGTVNSPLHF
TGCGCCAGCAGCCACCCCGGGACAGTCAATTCACCCCTCCACTTT
>NA|TRBV6-1|NA|TRBJ1-3
CASSESPGPGNTIYF
TGTGCCAGCAGTGAGTCGCCAGGGCCTGGAAACACCATATATTTT
>NA|TRBV5-4|NA|TRBJ1-2
CASILRGGADYGYTF
TGTGCCAGCATCTTAAGGGGGGGGGCTGACTATGGCTACACCTTC
>few|TRBV24-1|NA|TRBJ2-1
CATSRQGSYNEQFF
TGTGCCACCAGCCGTCAGGGATCCTACAATGAGCAGTTCTTC
>NA|TRBV27|TRBD2|TRBJ2-7
CASSLFAASGSYEQYF
TGTGCCAGCAGTTTATTCGCCGCTAGCGGGAGTTACGAGCAGTACTTC